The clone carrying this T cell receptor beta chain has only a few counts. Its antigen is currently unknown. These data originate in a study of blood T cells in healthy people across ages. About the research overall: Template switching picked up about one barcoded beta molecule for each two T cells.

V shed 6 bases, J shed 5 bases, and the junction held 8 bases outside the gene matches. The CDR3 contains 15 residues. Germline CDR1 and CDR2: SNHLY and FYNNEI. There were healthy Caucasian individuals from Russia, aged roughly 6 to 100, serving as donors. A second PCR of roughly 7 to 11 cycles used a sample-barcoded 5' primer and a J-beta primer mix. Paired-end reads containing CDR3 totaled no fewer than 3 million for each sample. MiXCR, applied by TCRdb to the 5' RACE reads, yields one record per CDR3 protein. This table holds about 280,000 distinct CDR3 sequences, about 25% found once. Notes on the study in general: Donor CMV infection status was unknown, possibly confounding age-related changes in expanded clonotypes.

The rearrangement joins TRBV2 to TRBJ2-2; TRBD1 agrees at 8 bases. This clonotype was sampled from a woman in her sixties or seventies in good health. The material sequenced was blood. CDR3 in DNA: TGTGCCAGCAGCGGACAGGGTCAAAAAACCGGGGAGCTGTTTTTT. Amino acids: CASSGQGQKTGELFF.